The T cell receptor (beta chain) described here comes from a study of spatial heterogeneity in lung cancer. Using its own MiXCR run on the 5' RACE reads, TCRdb lists one record per CDR3 protein. Counted here are just under 45,000 distinct CDR3 sequences, more than 20% occurring once; the ten biggest clones make up approximately 7.2%. This clonotype was counted only a few times. Its antigen is currently unknown. The J segment lost 5 bases and the V segment lost 5 bases, leaving 3 bases of the junction unmatched. Germline V gene data show CDR1 as DFQATT and CDR2 as SNEGSKA (reference sequence). The CDR3 is made up of 14 amino acids. Time point indicated: blood at routine non-recurrence follow-up after resection. The authors sequenced whole RNA from tumor, nontumor lung or frozen PBMC without sorting. Study-wide findings and caveats: Tumor TCRs that were ubiquitous and expanded showed up in blood more at resection than follow-up.

The sequence was collected from a female donor with early-stage non-small cell lung cancer. Sequencing used PBMCs, obtained at follow-up. The V gene is TRBV20-1, the J gene TRBJ2-7; 16 bases fit TRBD2. CDR3 in amino acids: CSAGTSGRVHEQYF. The DNA of the CDR3 is TGCAGTGCTGGGACTAGCGGGAGGGTTCACGAGCAGTACTTC.